This TCR beta chain was profiled in a study of T cells in Graves' hyperthyroidism and ophthalmopathy. Those patients with uncontrolled infection, other autoimmune disease, pregnancy or lactation were excluded. Orbital computed tomography and thyroid ultrasound, together with serum TRAb and thyroxine and clinical symptoms, were used for diagnoses. Notes on the study in general: Most thyroid clonotypes expanded above 0.001 appeared in blood too. Before onset, ophthalmopathy was predicted by the model a median approximately 6.7 months earlier.

Germline V gene sequence: CDR1 SEHNR, CDR2 FQNEAQ (reference sequence). V lost 5 bases to trimming and J lost 0 bases; unmatched junction nucleotides: 3. The CDR3 consists of 15 residues. This clonotype was counted ten times or more. What it binds is not known. RNA transcripts were the template for amplifying TCR beta CDR3 regions. The primer set for the first-round RT-PCR of the TCR CDR3 was HTBI. One entry per CDR3 protein results from TCRdb running MiXCR on the multiplex PCR reads. Among about 530,000 distinct CDR3 sequences listed, roughly a sixth were seen once. The V call is TRBV7-9, the J call TRBJ2-1, with 8 bases aligning to TRBD2. The sequencing input was blood. This clonotype was sampled from a woman aged 18-35 years with Graves' ophthalmopathy. The DNA for the CDR3 is TGTGCCAGCAGCCGCGGGGGGAGCTCCTACAATGAGCAGTTCTTC. This codes for CASSRGGSSYNEQFF.